Sequencing of this TCR beta chain was carried out in a study of PD-1 and CTLA-4 blockade in melanoma. V lost 3 bases and J 2 bases, leaving 5 bases between the germline ends. Germline CDR1 is KGHDR and CDR2 is SFDVKD. This CDR3 has 13 residues. The repertoire was sequenced with immunoSEQ multiplex PCR; TCRdb's copy has only in-frame clones and lacks some. The sample lists 32,000 or so clones, 85% to 90% occurring once. The sample in question was CD8+ T cells from peripheral blood, obtained before anti-PD-1 treatment. This rearrangement joins TRBV24-1 to TRBJ2-3, with unresolved D. This clonotype originated in a human donor with melanoma. The CDR3 region has the DNA TGTGCCACCAGTGATCCTTACACAGATACGCAGTATTTT. Translated, it gives CATSDPYTDTQYF.